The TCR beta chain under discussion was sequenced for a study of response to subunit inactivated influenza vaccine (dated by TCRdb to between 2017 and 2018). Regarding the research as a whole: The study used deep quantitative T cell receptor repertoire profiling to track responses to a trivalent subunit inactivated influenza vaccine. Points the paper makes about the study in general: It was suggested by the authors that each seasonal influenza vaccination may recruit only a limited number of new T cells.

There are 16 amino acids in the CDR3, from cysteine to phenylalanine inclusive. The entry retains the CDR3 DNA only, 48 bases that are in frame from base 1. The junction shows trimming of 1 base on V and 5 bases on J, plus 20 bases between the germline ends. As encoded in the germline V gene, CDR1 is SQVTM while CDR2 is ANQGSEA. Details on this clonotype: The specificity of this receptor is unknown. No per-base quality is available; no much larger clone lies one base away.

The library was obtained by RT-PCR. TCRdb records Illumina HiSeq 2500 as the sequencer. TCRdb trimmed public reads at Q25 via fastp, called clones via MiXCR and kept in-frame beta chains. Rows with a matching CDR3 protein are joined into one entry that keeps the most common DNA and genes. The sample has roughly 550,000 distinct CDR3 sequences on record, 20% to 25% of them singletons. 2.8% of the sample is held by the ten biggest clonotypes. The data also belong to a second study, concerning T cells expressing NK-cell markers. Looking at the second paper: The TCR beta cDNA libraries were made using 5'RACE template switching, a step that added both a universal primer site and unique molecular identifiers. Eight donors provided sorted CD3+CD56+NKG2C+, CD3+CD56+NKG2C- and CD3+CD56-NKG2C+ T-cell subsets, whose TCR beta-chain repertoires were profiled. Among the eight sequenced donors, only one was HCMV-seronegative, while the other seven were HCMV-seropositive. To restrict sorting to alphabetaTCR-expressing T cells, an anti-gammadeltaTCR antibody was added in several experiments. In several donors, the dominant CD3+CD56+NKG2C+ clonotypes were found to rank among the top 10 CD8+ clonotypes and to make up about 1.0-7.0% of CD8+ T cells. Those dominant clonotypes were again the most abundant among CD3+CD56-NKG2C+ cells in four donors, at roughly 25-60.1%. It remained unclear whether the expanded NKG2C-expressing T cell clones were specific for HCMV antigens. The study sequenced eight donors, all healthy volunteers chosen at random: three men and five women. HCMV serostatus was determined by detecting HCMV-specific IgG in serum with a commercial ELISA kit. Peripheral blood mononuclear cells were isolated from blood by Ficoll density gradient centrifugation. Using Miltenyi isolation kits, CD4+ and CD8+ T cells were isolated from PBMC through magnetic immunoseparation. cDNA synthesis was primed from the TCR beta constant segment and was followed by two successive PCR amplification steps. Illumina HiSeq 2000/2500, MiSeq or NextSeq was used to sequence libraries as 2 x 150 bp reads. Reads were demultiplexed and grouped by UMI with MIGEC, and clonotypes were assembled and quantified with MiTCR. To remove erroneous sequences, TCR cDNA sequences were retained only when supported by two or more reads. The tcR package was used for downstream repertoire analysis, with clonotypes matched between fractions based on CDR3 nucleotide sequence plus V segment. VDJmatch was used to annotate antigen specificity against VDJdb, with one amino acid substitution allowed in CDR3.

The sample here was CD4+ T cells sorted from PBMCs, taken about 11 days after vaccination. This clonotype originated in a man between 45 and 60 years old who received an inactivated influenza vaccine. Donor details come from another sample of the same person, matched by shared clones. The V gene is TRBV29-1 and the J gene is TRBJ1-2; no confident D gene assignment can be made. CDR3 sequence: CSVEGINRVAGYGYTF. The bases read TGCAGCGTTGAAGGGATAAATAGAGTCGCTGGATATGGCTACACCTTC. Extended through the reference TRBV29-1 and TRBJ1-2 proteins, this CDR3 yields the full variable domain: SAVISQKPSRDICQRGTSLTIQCQVDSQVTMMFWYRQQPGQSLTLIATANQGSEATYESGFVIDKFPISRPNLTFSTLTVSNMSPEDSSIYLCSVEGINRVAGYGYTFGSGTRLTVV.